This T cell receptor beta chain is drawn from a study of T cell clones after liver transplantation. Study background: Immunosuppression withdrawal was tried within 2 years after liver transplantation in this trial. TCRbeta sequencing after a pre-transplant mixed lymphocyte reaction identified graft-donor-reactive clones, later tracked in post-transplant blood.

The table came from immunoSEQ multiplex PCR; TCRdb's copy has only in-frame clones and leaves some out. The sample lists around 120,000 clones, roughly nine tenths occurring once. Sequenced here: CD4+ T cells from blood, sampled 12 months after liver transplant. This TCR was sampled from a human patient who received a liver transplant. The T cells may partly be graft donor cells.

The CDR3 spells CASSPETGALAKNIQYF. The CDR3 DNA follows: TGTGCCAGTAGTCCGGAGACAGGGGCCCTAGCCAAAAACATTCAGTACTTC. The chain is built from TRBV19 and TRBJ2-4, with 8 bases fitting TRBD1. CDR1 is LNHDA, CDR2 SQIVND, per germline (reference sequence). V shed 5 bases, J shed 0 bases, and the junction held 9 bases outside the gene matches. The CDR3 covers 17 residues.